The sequence of this T cell receptor (beta chain) was determined in a study of blood T cell repertoires in COVID-19. Data came from immunoSEQ multiplex PCR; TCRdb stores just in-frame clones and leaves some out. The repertoire holds around 42,000 clones, about 80% seen once, with roughly 2.5% in the top ten. The origin of this receptor is a woman aged 60-75 years with acute or convalescent COVID-19. Specimen: peripheral blood.

The CDR3 protein is CASSARDRVNTGELFF. CDR3 nucleotides: TGTGCCAGCAGCGCGCGGGACAGGGTGAACACCGGGGAGCTGTTTTTT. The chain uses TRBV9 and TRBJ2-2, with 9 bases aligning to TRBD1. The V gene end was trimmed by 3 bases and the J gene end by 1 base; junction bases not matched to a gene: 4. The CDR3 totals 16 residues. Germline CDR1 reads SGDLS; CDR2 reads YYNGEE.